This T cell receptor beta chain was sequenced for a study of PD-L1 blockade in urothelial cancer. As for the study in general: Prior exposure to chemotherapy in patients amounted to 0 to 3 regimens received. A median about 150,000 T cells were found in blood samples.

Enrolled patients showed locally advanced or metastatic urothelial carcinoma. All patients handed over anywhere from 1 to 8 samples, pretreatment and on-treatment. Germline values: CDR1 SEHNR, CDR2 FQNEAQ (reference sequence). Germline trimming cut 1 base from V and 2 bases from J; bases unmatched to any gene: 1. The CDR3 spans 15 residues. Sequenced by immunoSEQ multiplex PCR; TCRdb stores in-frame clones only, minus some. This sample has about 84,000 clones, with around 76% found just once. The TCR was taken from an older man with urothelial cancer. Here the sequenced sample was PBMCs, taken around atezolizumab (anti-PD-L1) treatment. This chain uses TRBV7-9 with TRBJ1-5; 8 bases line up with TRBD1. CDR3 sequence reads: CASSLETGGNQPQHF. The CDR3 DNA follows: TGTGCCAGCAGCTTAGAGACAGGGGGCAATCAGCCCCAGCATTTT.